This entry lists 30 T cell receptor beta chains sequenced from one sample in a study of T-cell reconstitution after alpha-beta-depleted transplantation in children (dated by TCRdb to 2016 to 2018). Receptors were amplified or captured by PCR. Sequencing used an Illumina HiSeq 2500. TCR library preparation used molecular barcoding, with unique molecular identifiers applied to normalize quantification of the TCRbeta repertoire. Through fastp at Q25 and MiXCR, TCRdb rebuilt clones from the public reads, retaining in-frame beta chains. Records with the same CDR3 protein are collapsed into one entry carrying the most frequent genes and DNA. This sample has about 980,000 distinct CDR3 sequences in its table, and around 30% of those were observed once. Of the sample, roughly 31% falls within the top ten clones. The treatment or condition label here, explained by the study, means: allogeneic hematopoietic cell transplantation with graft depleted of TCRalphabeta T cells and CD19 B cells.

Sequencing was performed on PBMCs, mostly from graft donor cells, taken 360 days after TCRalphabeta/CD19-depleted stem cell transplant. The receptors shown here come from a boy in the first two years of life who had a stem cell transplant for SCID, so the T cells may come from the graft donor.

The V gene is TRBV12-3 or TRBV12-4, the J gene TRBJ1-1, with D tentatively TRBD1 (6 bases). CDR3 length: 12 amino acids. V dropped 4 bases and J dropped 5 bases, with 8 bases sitting between them. The CDR3 is CASSWDITEAFF. Here the CDR3 DNA reads TGTGCCAGCAGTTGGGACATAACTGAAGCTTTCTTT.

The V and J genes are TRBV20-1 and TRBJ2-5; D ambiguous. The CDR3 is made up of 14 amino acids. Trimming removed 0 bases at V and 4 bases at J, with 12 bases between. Germline CDR1 is DFQATT and CDR2 is SNEGSKA (reference sequence). The CDR3 DNA sequence: TGCAGTGCTAGAGATTTCGGCCGTCTAGAGACCCAGTACTTC. Translating gives CSARDFGRLETQYF.

The chain has TRBV6-5 and TRBJ1-1; a weak D match, TRBD1 (5 bases). The CDR3 loop spans 17 amino acids. Germline-derived CDR1 and CDR2 are MNHEY and SVGAGI. Trimming left V 3 bases short and J 3 bases short, with 20 bases between. The DNA of the CDR3 is TGTGCCAGCAGTTATAGTACATCTCAGGGAGGCTACACTGAAGCTTTCTTT. It codes for CASSYSTSQGGYTEAFF.

The chain links TRBV7-9 to TRBJ2-7; a possible D gene is TRBD1 (6 bases). The CDR3 is 16 amino acids. V lost 4 bases and J lost 0, with 16 bases in between. Germline values: CDR1 SEHNR, CDR2 FQNEAQ (reference sequence). CDR3 bases: TGTGCCAGCAGCTGGGGCTGGACAGACAGCTCCTACGAGCAGTACTTC. It specifies CASSWGWTDSSYEQYF.

This chain joins TRBV19 and TRBJ2-4; tentatively, D is TRBD1 or TRBD2 (5 bases each). The V gene lost 5 bases and the J gene lost 0 bases, with 14 bases spanning the gap. Germline values: CDR1 LNHDA, CDR2 SQIVND (reference sequence). The CDR3 sequence is 16 residues long. DNA for the CDR3: TGTGCCAGTAGTCAGCGGACACCTCTAGCCAAAAACATTCAGTACTTC. It is translated as CASSQRTPLAKNIQYF.

The V gene is TRBV7-8, the J gene TRBJ2-7, with D tentatively TRBD2 (6 bases). Trimming cost V 5 bases and J 3 bases, with 14 bases left between them. CDR1 is SGHVS, CDR2 FQNEAQ, per germline. This CDR3 spans 14 amino acids. This CDR3 reads CASSLGPGVYEQYF. CDR3 in DNA: TGTGCCAGCAGCCTAGGGCCGGGGGTCTACGAGCAGTACTTC.

This CDR3 is CASSIGATGTYEQYF. The CDR3 DNA sequence: TGTGCCAGTAGTATAGGGGCCACAGGAACCTACGAGCAGTACTTC. The rearrangement links TRBV19 to TRBJ2-7; maybe TRBD1 (5 bases). The germline CDR1 and CDR2 sequences are LNHDA and SQIVND (reference sequence). The ends were cut back, 1 base at V and 2 bases at J, with 12 bases in the middle. This CDR3 is built from 15 residues.

The sample holds a few counts of this clonotype. The chain joins TRBV12-3 or TRBV12-4 to TRBJ2-3; D is perhaps TRBD1 (5 bases). Trimming cost V 1 base and J 4 bases, with 12 bases left between them. This CDR3 comprises 15 residues. The CDR3 region is CASSLERGTADTQYF. CDR3 DNA: TGTGCCAGCAGTTTAGAAAGGGGTACCGCAGATACGCAGTATTTT.

The rearrangement joins TRBV3-1 to TRBJ2-1, with no clear D. Trimming shortened V by 2 bases and J by 5 bases, and 22 bases separated the two germline ends. Germline V CDR1 and CDR2: LGHDT, YNNKEL (reference sequence). The CDR3 sequence is 18 residues long. The CDR3, as DNA: TGTGCCAGCAGCCAAACGGGCCCGGGCCTCGGCCCCGACAATGAGCAGTTCTTC. It specifies CASSQTGPGLGPDNEQFF.

The chain links TRBV5-1 to TRBJ1-1, with D possibly TRBD1 on 5 matching bases. Germline CDR1 is SGHRS and CDR2 is YFSETQ. V was trimmed by 4 bases and J by 1 base, leaving 14 bases between them. The CDR3 extends over 15 amino acids. The CDR3: CASSTSTARNTEAFF. The CDR3 bases are TGCGCCAGCAGCACATCGACAGCCCGGAACACTGAAGCTTTCTTT. The full variable domain, in which reference TRBV5-1 and TRBJ1-1 provide the parts outside the CDR3, is KAGVTQTPRYLIKTRGQQVTLSCSPISGHRSVSWYQQTPGQGLQFLFEYFSETQRNKGNFPGRFSGRQFSNSRSEMNVSTLELGDSALYLCASSTSTARNTEAFFGQGTRLTVV.

This clonotype was counted at least ten times. V is TRBV25-1 and J is TRBJ2-2, with D hard to call. Germline CDR1 is MGHDK and CDR2 is SYGVNS. The CDR3 consists of 14 residues. Trimming left V 5 bases short and J 1 base short, with 8 bases between. The CDR3 region has the DNA TGTGCCAGCAGTTCTCCAGGGAACACCGGGGAGCTGTTTTTT. Translating gives CASSSPGNTGELFF.

The chain combines TRBV18 with TRBJ2-3, with D unclear. The CDR3 consists of 16 residues. Trimming took off 2 bases at V and 0 bases at J, with 12 bases between the two ends. The germline V gene has CDR1 KGHSH and CDR2 LQKENI. CDR3 residues: CASSPSYVTSTDTQYF. CDR3 coding DNA: TGTGCCAGCTCACCATCGTACGTCACTAGCACAGATACGCAGTATTTT.

This clonotype was seen a few times. J is TRBJ1-1 and V is TRBV3-1; D is possibly TRBD1 (5 bases). This CDR3 has 15 amino acids. The germline CDR1 and CDR2 sequences are LGHDT and YNNKEL (reference sequence). The V and J ends lost 4 bases and 3 bases respectively, with 15 bases between them. The DNA for the CDR3 is TGTGCCAGCAGCCCTCTTGGGTGGGGGGACACTGAAGCTTTCTTT. Translated, it gives CASSPLGWGDTEAFF.

The V gene is TRBV29-1, the J gene TRBJ1-1; D is uncertain. This CDR3 region has 14 residues. The germline V and J ends were trimmed by 5 bases and 3 bases, with 16 bases remaining between them. Germline CDR1 SQVTM, CDR2 ANQGSEA. The CDR3 coding sequence is TGCAGCGTTTTTGTAGGGCATTTCGACACTGAAGCTTTCTTT. Translation gives CSVFVGHFDTEAFF.

V gene TRBV10-3 combines with J gene TRBJ2-7, with D possibly being TRBD1 or TRBD2 (5 bases each). Germline CDR1 reads ENHRY; CDR2 reads SYGVKD. The V gene lost 4 bases and the J gene lost 0 bases, with 10 bases spanning the gap. This CDR3 contains 14 residues. The CDR3 loop reads CAISVDGTSYEQYF. The DNA of the CDR3 is TGTGCCATCAGTGTCGACGGGACCTCCTACGAGCAGTACTTC.

This clonotype showed up just a few times. The J gene is TRBJ1-5, the V gene TRBV27; 8 bases agree with TRBD1. Germline V gene sequence: CDR1 MNHEY, CDR2 SMNVEV (reference sequence). The junction had 11 bases not matched to a gene; V was cut back by 5 bases and J by 5 bases. The CDR3 covers 16 residues. As DNA, the CDR3 is TGTGCCAGCAGTCCGCTCGGACAGGGAATACATCAGCCCCAGCATTTT. Translated, it gives CASSPLGQGIHQPQHF.

The rearrangement links TRBV12-3 or TRBV12-4 to TRBJ2-7; 10 bases match TRBD2. The V and J ends lost 7 bases and 1 base, in that order; junction bases with no gene match: 7. This CDR3 is built from 15 residues. The CDR3 bases are TGTGCCAGCACCCGGGGGACTAGCGTTTCCTACGAGCAGTACTTC. Translating gives CASTRGTSVSYEQYF.

The rearrangement links TRBV5-1 to TRBJ1-1; no clear D gene. CDR3 length equals 13 residues. CDR1 and CDR2 (germline): SGHRS, YFSETQ. V lost 1 base to trimming and J lost 1 base, with 5 bases between them. The CDR3 region has the DNA TGCGCCAGCAGCTTGAACCCGAACACTGAAGCTTTCTTT. Protein sequence: CASSLNPNTEAFF.

The chain employs TRBV4-3 and TRBJ2-5, with D uncertain. This CDR3 region has 14 residues. In germline, CDR1 is LGHNA, CDR2 YSLEER. Between the trimmed V and J ends, which lost 3 bases and 5 bases, there was a span of 13 bases. The CDR3: CASSHTFLAETQYF. In DNA form, the CDR3 reads TGCGCCAGCAGCCACACCTTTCTGGCGGAGACCCAGTACTTC.

This clonotype came up a few times. V is TRBV5-5 and J is TRBJ1-4; no reliable D call. Germline V lookup: CDR1 SGHKS, CDR2 YYEKEE (reference sequence). CDR3 length: 13 residues. Trimming shortened V by 6 bases and J by 3 bases, and 9 bases separated the two germline ends. CDR3 sequence reads: CASNPSSNEKLFF. The CDR3 bases are TGTGCCAGCAACCCCAGTTCTAATGAAAAACTGTTTTTT. Filled out from reference TRBV5-5 and TRBJ1-4, the complete variable domain reads DAGVTQSPTHLIKTRGQQVTLRCSPISGHKSVSWYQQVLGQGPQFIFQYYEKEERGRGNFPDRFSARQFPNYSSELNVNALLLGDSALYLCASNPSSNEKLFFGSGTQLSVL.

This chain joins TRBV5-4 and TRBJ2-1; no clear D gene. Germline V lookup: CDR1 SGHNT, CDR2 YYREEE (reference sequence). CDR3 length: 16 amino acids. Between the trimmed V and J ends, which lost 4 bases and 6 bases, there was a span of 20 bases. CDR3 sequence reads: CASSPFSILVSNEQFF. CDR3 nucleotide sequence: TGTGCCAGCAGCCCATTCAGTATTCTAGTAAGCAATGAGCAGTTCTTC.

This chain uses TRBV20-1 with TRBJ2-3; 10 bases are a match to TRBD2. Trimming at V came to 4 bases and at J to 5 bases, leaving 12 bases not matched to a gene. In germline, CDR1 is DFQATT, CDR2 SNEGSKA (reference sequence). This CDR3 contains 16 residues. The CDR3 protein is CSATSTSGRHRDTQYF. The CDR3 nucleotides read TGCAGTGCTACCTCGACTAGCGGGCGACACAGAGATACGCAGTATTTT.

V and J are TRBV11-1 and TRBJ2-3, with D perhaps matching TRBD2 (5 bases). Germline values: CDR1 SGHAT, CDR2 FQDESV (reference sequence). Trimming took off 0 bases at V and 5 bases at J, with 15 bases between the two ends. The length of the CDR3 is 16 residues. CDR3 DNA sequence: TGTGCCAGCAGCTTAGCGCCTAGCACGGCAGGAGATACGCAGTATTTT. As protein: CASSLAPSTAGDTQYF.

This sequence joins TRBV18 and TRBJ1-1; D gene uncertain. V lost 2 bases, J lost 6 bases, and 13 bases lay in between. CDR1 is KGHSH, CDR2 LQKENI, per germline. The CDR3 extends over 14 amino acids. The CDR3 reads CASSPFSGSAEAFF. DNA of the CDR3: TGTGCCAGCTCACCATTCAGCGGTAGTGCTGAAGCTTTCTTT.

This clonotype has only a few counts. This chain connects TRBV7-9 to TRBJ2-7, with D unresolved. In germline, CDR1 is SEHNR, CDR2 FQNEAQ (reference sequence). V was shortened by 2 bases and J by 5 bases, with 13 bases between the two germline ends. The CDR3 extends over 14 amino acids. CDR3 sequence (DNA): TGTGCCAGCAGCTTACGTCCGTCAAGCGACGAGCAGTACTTC. It encodes CASSLRPSSDEQYF.

This clonotype was counted between two and nine times. The rearrangement uses TRBV6-5 and TRBJ1-5; D possibly corresponds to TRBD1 (5 bases). Germline loops: CDR1 MNHEY, CDR2 SVGAGI. The V and J ends lost 8 bases and 7 bases respectively, with 12 bases between them. This CDR3 has 12 amino acids. The CDR3 loop is CASGGFGQPQHF. Here the CDR3 DNA reads TGTGCCAGCGGGGGGTTCGGACAGCCCCAGCATTTT.

This clonotype was detected a few times. This chain links TRBV4-3 with TRBJ2-1, with no clear D. This CDR3 has 19 amino acids. Germline V gene sequence: CDR1 LGHNA, CDR2 YSLEER. Trimming removed 0 bases at V and 0 bases at J, with 18 bases between. The CDR3 bases are TGCGCCAGCAGCCAAGATCCCCCGGAGTTCGGTTCCTCCTACAATGAGCAGTTCTTC. It yields the protein CASSQDPPEFGSSYNEQFF.

The chain has TRBV28 and TRBJ2-6; the match to TRBD1 covers 10 bases. This CDR3 is 18 amino acids long. Germline-derived CDR1 and CDR2 are MDHEN and SYDVKM. V gave up 0 bases and J gave up 0 bases; unmatched junction bases: 2. The chain's CDR3 is CASSLWGDRGSGANVLTF. The CDR3 DNA reads TGTGCCAGCAGTTTATGGGGGGACAGGGGCTCTGGGGCCAACGTCCTGACTTTC.

The chain has TRBV28 and TRBJ1-1, with TRBD1 as a possible D gene (6 bases). Germline V gene sequence: CDR1 MDHEN, CDR2 SYDVKM. V was clipped by 5 bases and J by 1 base, with 11 bases between them. This CDR3 spans 14 amino acids. The CDR3 protein is CASSVPQGNTEAFF. The CDR3 DNA is TGTGCCAGCAGTGTCCCACAGGGGAACACTGAAGCTTTCTTT.

This clonotype was detected only a few times. The gene calls are TRBV30 and TRBJ1-5; 9 bases are shared with TRBD1. This CDR3 has 14 residues. Trimming at V came to 0 bases and at J to 4 bases, leaving 1 base not matched to a gene. CDR1 and CDR2 from the germline V gene are GTSNPN and SVGIG (reference sequence). The CDR3 reads CAWSVGTGNQPQHF. CDR3 sequence (DNA): TGTGCCTGGAGTGTCGGGACAGGGAATCAGCCCCAGCATTTT.